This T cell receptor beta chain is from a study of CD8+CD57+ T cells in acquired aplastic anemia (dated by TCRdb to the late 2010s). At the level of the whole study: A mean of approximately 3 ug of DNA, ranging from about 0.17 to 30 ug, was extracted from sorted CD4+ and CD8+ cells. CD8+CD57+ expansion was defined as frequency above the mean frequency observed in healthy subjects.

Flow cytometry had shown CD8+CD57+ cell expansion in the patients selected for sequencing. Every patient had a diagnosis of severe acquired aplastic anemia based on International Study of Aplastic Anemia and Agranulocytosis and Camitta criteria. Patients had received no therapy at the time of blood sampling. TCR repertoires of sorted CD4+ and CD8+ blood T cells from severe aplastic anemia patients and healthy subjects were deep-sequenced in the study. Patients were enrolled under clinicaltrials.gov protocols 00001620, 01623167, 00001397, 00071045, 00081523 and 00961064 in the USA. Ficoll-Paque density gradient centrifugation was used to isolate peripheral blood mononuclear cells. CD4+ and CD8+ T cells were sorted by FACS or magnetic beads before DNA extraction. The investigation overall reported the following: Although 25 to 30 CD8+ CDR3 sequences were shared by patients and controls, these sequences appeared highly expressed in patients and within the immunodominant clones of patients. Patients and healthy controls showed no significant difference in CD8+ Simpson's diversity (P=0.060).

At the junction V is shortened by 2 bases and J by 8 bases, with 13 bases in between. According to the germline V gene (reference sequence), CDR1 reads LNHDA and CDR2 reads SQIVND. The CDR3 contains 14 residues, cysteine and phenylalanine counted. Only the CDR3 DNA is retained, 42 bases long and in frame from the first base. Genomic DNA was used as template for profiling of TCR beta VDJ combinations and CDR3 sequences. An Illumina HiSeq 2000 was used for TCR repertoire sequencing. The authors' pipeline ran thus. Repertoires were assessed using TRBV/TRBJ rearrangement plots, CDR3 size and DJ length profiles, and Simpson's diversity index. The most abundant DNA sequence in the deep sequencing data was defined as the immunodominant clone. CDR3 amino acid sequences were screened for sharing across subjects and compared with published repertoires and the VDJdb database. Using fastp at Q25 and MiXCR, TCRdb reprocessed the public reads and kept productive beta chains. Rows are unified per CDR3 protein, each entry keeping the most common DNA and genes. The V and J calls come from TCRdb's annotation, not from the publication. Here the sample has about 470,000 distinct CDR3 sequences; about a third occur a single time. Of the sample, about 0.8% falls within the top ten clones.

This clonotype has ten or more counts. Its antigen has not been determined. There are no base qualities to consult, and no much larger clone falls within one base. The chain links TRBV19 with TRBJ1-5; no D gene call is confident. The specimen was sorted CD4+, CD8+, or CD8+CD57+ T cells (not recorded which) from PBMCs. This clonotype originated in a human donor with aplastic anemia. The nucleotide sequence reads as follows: TGTGCCAGTAGTATATCGACACCAAGGGAGCCCCAGCATTTT. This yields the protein CASSISTPREPQHF.